These T cell receptor beta chains were read from a single sample in a study of cytomegalovirus exposure and HLA in healthy donors. The repertoire was sequenced with immunoSEQ multiplex PCR; TCRdb's copy has only in-frame clones and lacks some. The sample includes some 120,000 clones, about 90% of them seen just once. Material for sequencing was PBMCs. Every receptor here comes from a young woman in good health and CMV-seronegative. Each CDR3 is given with its conserved first and last residue. A D gene is named only where the DNA matches it firmly. The size entry is marked missing in some rows and otherwise reads once, few, many or a size class.

clone size	D gene	V gene	J gene	CDR3 DNA	CDR3 protein
NA	TRBD2	TRBV27	TRBJ2-3	TGTGCCAGCAGTTTGGGACTAGCGGGAGGCAGAGATACGCAGTATTTT	CASSLGLAGGRDTQYF
NA	NA	TRBV7-9	TRBJ2-1	TGTGCCAGCAGTTCATACCAGGGGTACAATGAGCAGTTCTTC	CASSSYQGYNEQFF
NA	TRBD1	TRBV30	TRBJ1-4	TGTGCCTCACAGGGGGCGGCTAATGAAAAACTGTTTTTT	CASQGAANEKLFF
NA	NA	TRBV5-1	TRBJ2-1	TGCGCCAGCAGCTTGGTTTCAGGGCTTTCCAATGAGCAGTTCTTC	CASSLVSGLSNEQFF
NA	NA	TRBV7-9	TRBJ2-7	TGTGCCAGCAGCCAGTCGGGGGGCAGGTACGAGCAGTACTTC	CASSQSGGRYEQYF
NA	NA	TRBV12-5	TRBJ1-2	TGTGCTAGTGGACAAGACTTATATGGCTACACCTTC	CASGQDLYGYTF
NA	NA	TRBV6-5	TRBJ1-2	TGTGCCAGCAGTTCGGCGGGCCCCCCAAACTATGGCTACACCTTC	CASSSAGPPNYGYTF
NA	NA	TRBV11-1	TRBJ1-2	TGTGCCAGCAGCCTAAACAACTATGGCTACACCTTC	CASSLNNYGYTF
NA	NA	TRBV19	TRBJ1-5	TGTGCCAGTAGTAGCTTGTCCAGGAGCAATCAGCCCCAGCATTTT	CASSSLSRSNQPQHF
NA	NA	TRBV29-1	TRBJ1-2	TGCAGCGCTTCGCCGACAACAGCTAACTATGGCTACACCTTC	CSASPTTANYGYTF
many	NA	TRBV10-1	TRBJ2-4	TGCGCCAGCAGCTTAAGAGGGGGAGCCAAAAACATTCAGTACTTC	CASSLRGGAKNIQYF
NA	NA	TRBV27	TRBJ1-5	TGTGCCAGCAGTCTAGGGGGGGCTCATAGCAATCAGCCCCAGCATTTT	CASSLGGAHSNQPQHF
NA	TRBD1	TRBV9	TRBJ2-7	TGTGCCAGCAGCCCCGGGACAGGGTTTGGCTACGAGCAGTACTTC	CASSPGTGFGYEQYF
NA	TRBD1	TRBV28	TRBJ1-1	TGTGCCAGCAGACAGGGGGCGGGTTACACTGAAGCTTTCTTT	CASRQGAGYTEAFF
NA	NA	TRBV6-5	TRBJ2-2	TGTGCCAGCAGTTACCCGAGACAGGGAGGCGGGGAGCTGTTTTTT	CASSYPRQGGGELFF
once	TRBD1	TRBV13	TRBJ1-4	TGTGCCAGCAGCTTGAAGGACAGGGATGAAAAACTGTTTTTT	CASSLKDRDEKLFF
NA	NA	TRBV10-3	TRBJ2-7	TGTGCCATCAGTGTCGAGTCCTACGAGCAGTACTTC	CAISVESYEQYF
few	NA	TRBV5-1	TRBJ2-2	TGCGCCAGCAGCCGGGGGGCAGACCCCACCGGGGAGCTGTTTTTT	CASSRGADPTGELFF
NA	NA	TRBV6-5	TRBJ1-6	TGTGCCAGCAGTTATTCCGAGGCCCCCTATAATTCACCCCTCCACTTT	CASSYSEAPYNSPLHF
NA	NA	TRBV5-4	TRBJ1-6	TGTGCCAGCAGCTTGGCCGGGGGGATTTATAATTCACCCCTCCACTTT	CASSLAGGIYNSPLHF
once	NA	TRBV5-6	TRBJ1-1	TGTGCCAGCAGCTTGGGACCCCCAACCAGGGCGAACACTGAAGCTTTCTTT	CASSLGPPTRANTEAFF
NA	NA	TRBV6-1	TRBJ2-5	TGTGCCAGCTCAGGGTGGCTGGGACAAGAGACCCAGTACTTC	CASSGWLGQETQYF
few	TRBD1	TRBV11-1	TRBJ2-7	TGTGCCAGCAGCCGGACAGGGGGCGAGACCTACGAGCAGTACTTC	CASSRTGGETYEQYF
NA	NA	TRBV27	TRBJ2-1	TGTGCCAGCAAGCGAAACAATGAGCAGTTCTTC	CASKRNNEQFF
NA	NA	TRBV6-1	TRBJ2-7	TGTGCCAGCAGTGAAGCTGGGATGGCAGGGAGGTACGAGCAGTACTTC	CASSEAGMAGRYEQYF
once	TRBD1	TRBV13	TRBJ1-2	TGTGCCAGCAGCCTGATGGGGACAGGGGGCGATGGCTACACCTTC	CASSLMGTGGDGYTF
NA	NA	TRBV2	TRBJ2-7	TGTGCCAGCAGTGGGCCAGGGGTGAAAGTCGAGCAGTACTTC	CASSGPGVKVEQYF
NA	TRBD2	TRBV7-2	TRBJ2-1	TGTGCCAGCAGCCCAAGGCTAGCGGGGGGATTGAATGAGCAGTTCTTC	CASSPRLAGGLNEQFF
NA	NA	TRBV6-5	TRBJ2-7	TGTGCCAGCAGACGAAAGACTAACGAGCAGTACTTC	CASRRKTNEQYF
once	TRBD2	TRBV5-1	TRBJ2-3	TGCGCCAGCAGCCGGGGACTAGCGGGGGTCGACACAGATACGCAGTATTTT	CASSRGLAGVDTDTQYF
NA	TRBD1	TRBV28	TRBJ1-1	TGTGCCAGCAGTTTATGGAGTAAGACAGGGGGCGCCGGAGGGAACACTGAAGCTTTCTTT	CASSLWSKTGGAGGNTEAFF
once	TRBD2	TRBV11-3	TRBJ2-5	TGTGCCAGCAGCCCACCCTCCGGGACTAGCTTCGCCCAAGAGACCCAGTACTTC	CASSPPSGTSFAQETQYF
NA	NA	TRBV27	TRBJ2-3	TGTGCCAGCAGTTGGTCACTAGCTAGCACAGATACGCAGTATTTT	CASSWSLASTDTQYF
NA	NA	TRBV30	TRBJ1-1	TGTGCCTGGAGCGCAGGGGTGGTACGAATGAACACTGAAGCTTTCTTT	CAWSAGVVRMNTEAFF
NA	TRBD1	TRBV5-3	TRBJ1-5	TGTGCCAGAAGCTTGGCACAGGGGTCTAGCAATCAGCCCCAGCATTTT	CARSLAQGSSNQPQHF
NA	NA	TRBV19	TRBJ2-7	TGTGCCAGTAGTATTGTGTCCGGGCGGGGCGAGCAGTACTTC	CASSIVSGRGEQYF
NA	TRBD1	TRBV29-1	TRBJ2-5	TGCAGCGTTGTCAGGGGGCAAGAGACCCAGTACTTC	CSVVRGQETQYF
NA	NA	TRBV19	TRBJ1-5	TGTGCCAGTAAGATGCGGACAGATTATAGCAATCAGCCCCAGCATTTT	CASKMRTDYSNQPQHF
NA	NA	TRBV7-2	TRBJ2-7	TGTGCCAGCAGTCCGAGACAAGGGGGTTCCTACGAGCAGTACTTC	CASSPRQGGSYEQYF
NA	NA	TRBV18	TRBJ1-4	TGTGCCAGCTCACCCCCGCGAGGCACCCCAACTAATGAAAAACTGTTTTTT	CASSPPRGTPTNEKLFF
NA	NA	TRBV28	TRBJ2-1	TGTGCCAGCGAGGAGGCAGGGGTCTACAATGAGCAGTTCTTC	CASEEAGVYNEQFF
NA	NA	TRBV4-2	TRBJ2-3	TGTGCCAGCAGCCAAGATTTCCTAGCGCCCACAGATACGCAGTATTTT	CASSQDFLAPTDTQYF
NA	TRBD2	TRBV28	TRBJ2-1	TGTGCCAGCAGTCACACTAGCGGGAGGCCGACCTACAATGAGCAGTTCTTC	CASSHTSGRPTYNEQFF
NA	NA	TRBV21-1	TRBJ2-7	TGTGCCAGCAGCAAAGGATCGGCAGGATACGAGCAGTACTTC	CASSKGSAGYEQYF